The source of this T cell receptor beta chain is a study of T cells after yellow fever vaccination. The CDR3 spans 16 residues. The germline V gene has CDR1 SGHRS and CDR2 YFSETQ. V lost 4 bases to trimming and J lost 3 bases; unmatched junction nucleotides: 8. TCRdb used MiXCR to reprocess the 5' RACE reads, holding one entry per CDR3 protein. The sample lists some 400,000 distinct CDR3 sequences; 6% to 8% were seen once. This sequence originates from a man aged 30 to 45 who received the YFV17D yellow fever vaccine. The V and J genes are TRBV5-1 and TRBJ2-7; 12 bases are a match to TRBD2. The source material was PBMCs, sampled 5 days after the yellow fever booster vaccination. CDR3 in amino acids: CASSETSGRNHYEQYF. For the CDR3, the DNA is TGCGCCAGCAGCGAAACTAGCGGGAGGAACCACTACGAGCAGTACTTC.